These T cell receptor beta chains were read from a single sample in a study of T cell clonotyping in hematopoietic cell transplantation. Clones were sequenced by immunoSEQ multiplex PCR, and TCRdb holds only the in-frame ones, with some missing. Of 5,500 to 8,500 clones listed, around nine tenths were seen once; the top ten hold 5.5%. The sequencing used PBMCs, collected 100 days after allogeneic stem cell transplant. These receptors originate from a male patient aged 45-60 years who had an allogeneic stem cell transplant from a related donor, so the T cells may come from the graft donor. Some clones in this sample may be carry-over from other donors' samples. The CDR3 runs from the conserved cysteine through the conserved F or W. D genes are given only for firm matches. Clone size is given for some rows only: seen once, a few or many times, or a class if the clone is expanded.

>few|TRBJ2-3|TRBV19|.
TGTGCCAGTAGTATAGATCGACAAACAGATACGCAGTATTTT
CASSIDRQTDTQYF
>few|TRBJ2-7|TRBV19|.
TGTGCCAGTAGTACTAATTTCTACGAGCAGTACTTC
CASSTNFYEQYF
>.|TRBJ2-3|TRBV27|.
TGTGCCAGCAGTCTCCACAGGGTTGCAGATACGCAGTATTTT
CASSLHRVADTQYF
>.|TRBJ2-7|TRBV6-1|.
TGTGCCATGTCCCGGGACCAAAACCTCTACGAGCAGTACTTC
CAMSRDQNLYEQYF
>.|TRBJ1-1|TRBV30|.
TGTGCCTGGGCCGAGCAGTCCCAAGCTTTCTTT
CAWAEQSQAFF
>.|TRBJ2-1|TRBV30|TRBD1
TGTGCCTGGTGGACAGGGAACTACAATGAGCAGTTCTTC
CAWWTGNYNEQFF
>.|TRBJ2-3|TRBV5-1|.
TGCGCCAGCAGCTTGGGTACGACGGCACGAGGGGATACGCAGTATTTT
CASSLGTTARGDTQYF
>.|TRBJ1-5|TRBV4-1|TRBD1
TGCGCCAGCAGCCCCACAGGGGAAGGTCAGCCCCAGCATTTT
CASSPTGEGQPQHF
>.|TRBJ1-1|TRBV29-1|.
TGCAGCGTTAAAGGGGGGGACACTGAAGCTTTCTTT
CSVKGGDTEAFF
>once|TRBJ2-3|TRBV30|.
TGTGCCTGGAGTGTACGAGGCAGCAGGTACGCAGATACGCAGTATTTT
CAWSVRGSRYADTQYF
>.|TRBJ1-2|TRBV30|.
TGTGCCTGGAGTCGAGGTTATGGCTACACCTTC
CAWSRGYGYTF
>.|TRBJ1-2|TRBV30|.
TGTGCCTGGACAACGGGGCAATATGGCTACACCTTC
CAWTTGQYGYTF
>.|TRBJ2-7|TRBV9|TRBD2
TGTGCCAGCAGCGTAAGCGGGGGGTTCTCCTACGAGCAGTACTTC
CASSVSGGFSYEQYF
>.|TRBJ2-5|TRBV5-1|.
TGCGCCAGCAGCTTGGACTACCAACGGGGAGAGACCCAGTACTTC
CASSLDYQRGETQYF
>few|TRBJ1-2|TRBV7-8|.
TGTGCCAGCAGCTCACAAGGTGCCCCAGATGGCTACACCTTC
CASSSQGAPDGYTF
>.|TRBJ1-1|TRBV30|.
TGTGCCTGGAGTCAACAGACTGCTTTCTTT
CAWSQQTAFF
>.|TRBJ2-3|TRBV29-1|.
TGCAGCGTTGCCGGAGCAGATACGCAGTATTTT
CSVAGADTQYF
>.|TRBJ2-7|TRBV6-5|.
TGTGCCAGCAGTATGGAGGGGGGGTACTACGAGCAGTACTTC
CASSMEGGYYEQYF
>.|TRBJ1-2|TRBV4-2|.
TGTGCCAGCAGCCGGGGGGAGGGCCGGTACACCTTC
CASSRGEGRYTF
>.|TRBJ2-1|TRBV7-9|TRBD1
TGTGCCAGCAGCTCACAGGGGAGCTCCTACAATGAGCAGTTCTTC
CASSSQGSSYNEQFF
>once|TRBJ1-2|TRBV6-5|.
TGTGCCAGCAGTTACTCAAATCGGGGGTTAAACTATGGCTATACCTTC
CASSYSNRGLNYGYTF
>.|TRBJ1-1|TRBV27|.
TGTGCCAGCACCTGGGGCACTGAAGCTTTCTTT
CASTWGTEAFF
>.|TRBJ1-5|TRBV6-5|.
TGTGCCAGCAGGGCCAGACTAAATCAGCCCCAGCATTTT
CASRARLNQPQHF